The 21 T cell receptor beta chains listed next were all sequenced from one sample in a study of cytomegalovirus exposure and HLA in healthy donors. PCR was performed using 60 Vbeta and 13 Jbeta primers. TCRdb's copy holds only in-frame clones and misses some; the assay was immunoSEQ multiplex PCR. Among approximately 130,000 clones listed, roughly 85% were seen once. Sequencing input: PBMCs. These receptors were obtained from a boy aged 10-17 years in good health and CMV-seronegative.

The V gene is TRBV9, the J gene TRBJ1-1; 9 nucleotides agree with TRBD1. V lost 0 bases to trimming and J lost 7 bases; unmatched junction nucleotides: 13. Germline CDR1 is SGDLS and CDR2 is YYNGEE. This CDR3 is 17 amino acids long. The CDR3: CASSVEGVWTGVGEAFF. CDR3 in DNA: TGTGCCAGCAGCGTAGAGGGGGTTTGGACAGGGGTGGGTGAAGCTTTCTTT.

The chain has TRBV19 and TRBJ2-7; tentative D call: TRBD1 (5 bases). V shed 6 bases and J shed 5 bases, with 14 bases lying between them. Germline lookup yields CDR1 LNHDA and CDR2 SQIVND (reference sequence). This CDR3 contains 13 residues. The CDR3 is CASSTSDSHEQYF. CDR3 DNA: TGTGCCAGTAGCACCTCCGACAGCCACGAGCAGTACTTC.

This clone was detected only a few times. V usage is TRBV11-2 and J usage is TRBJ1-2; maybe TRBD1 (6 bases). Deletions cut 0 bases from V and 3 bases from J, with 11 bases between. There are 15 residues in the CDR3. Germline-derived CDR1 and CDR2 are SGHAT and FQNNGV. The CDR3 sequence: CASSLEFRGDYGYTF. CDR3 DNA: TGTGCCAGCAGCTTAGAATTCAGGGGAGACTATGGCTACACCTTC.

The genes are TRBV10-3 and TRBJ2-7; D possibly corresponds to TRBD2 (5 bases). Germline V gene data show CDR1 as ENHRY and CDR2 as SYGVKD. Between the trimmed V and J ends, which lost 6 bases and 0 bases, there was a span of 12 bases. The CDR3 is made up of 14 amino acids. The CDR3 DNA reads TGTGCCATCAGCCGGGATTTTAGCTCCTACGAGCAGTACTTC. Translating it yields CAISRDFSSYEQYF.

The gene calls are TRBV9 and TRBJ2-5; the match to TRBD2 covers 8 bases. J gave up 2 bases and V 3 bases, and 6 bases lay outside the gene matches. The CDR3 runs to 15 residues. Germline loops: CDR1 SGDLS, CDR2 YYNGEE. This chain's CDR3 is CASSEYLAGQETQYF. In DNA form, the CDR3 reads TGTGCCAGCAGCGAATACTTAGCGGGACAAGAGACCCAGTACTTC.

The count of this clone is one. V is TRBV30 and J is TRBJ1-2; a possible D gene is TRBD1 (6 bases). CDR1 is GTSNPN, CDR2 SVGIG, per germline (reference sequence). The CDR3 runs 13 residues. The V gene lost 3 bases and the J gene lost 4 bases, with 12 bases spanning the gap. The CDR3 sequence: CAWSGQRRYGYTF. The CDR3 nucleotides are TGTGCCTGGAGCGGACAGAGACGCTATGGCTACACCTTC.

This clone was picked up one time. The rearrangement links TRBV19 to TRBJ1-1; maybe TRBD1 (5 bases). The CDR3 extends over 13 amino acids. V lost 6 bases, J lost 4 bases, and 12 bases lay in between. CDR1 and CDR2 from the germline V gene are LNHDA and SQIVND (reference sequence). The CDR3 coding sequence is TGTGCCAGTAGAAAGGGGCAGGGCACTGAAGCTTTCTTT. It translates to CASRKGQGTEAFF.

Worth noting for this clone: One end of the junction is discordant with germline, which a read error may explain. V and J are TRBV6-1 and TRBJ1-2, with D possibly TRBD1 on 5 matching bases. This CDR3 is 12 amino acids long. Germline V gives CDR1 MNHNS, CDR2 SASEGT. CDR3 protein: CASSELRGSHTF. For the CDR3, the DNA is TGTGCCAGCAGTGAGTTGCGGGGCAGCCACACTTTC.

The chain joins TRBV27 to TRBJ2-2; D is unresolved. The V end lost 2 bases, the J end lost 7 bases, and 8 bases lay between the germline ends. The CDR3 has 13 amino acids. Germline V gene sequence: CDR1 MNHEY, CDR2 SMNVEV (reference sequence). In DNA, the CDR3 is TGTGCCAGCAGTTTAAGCCCGAACGGGGAGCTGTTTTTT. Translation: CASSLSPNGELFF.

V gene TRBV13 combines with J gene TRBJ1-1; D remains unclear. The CDR3 has 15 residues. V shed 3 bases and J shed 3 bases, with 14 bases lying between them. Looked up from germline, CDR1 is PRHDT and CDR2 is FYEKMQ (reference sequence). The CDR3 reads CASSFYRERDTEAFF. The CDR3 bases are TGTGCCAGCAGCTTCTACAGAGAACGAGACACTGAAGCTTTCTTT.

V is TRBV16 and J is TRBJ1-1; D gene uncertain. The ends were cut back, 2 bases at V and 1 base at J, with 8 bases in the middle. There are 14 residues in the CDR3. Germline lookup yields CDR1 KGHSY and CDR2 FQNENV. CDR3 DNA: TGTGCCAGCAGCCAAAGTAGAGGGAACACTGAAGCTTTCTTT. This gives the protein CASSQSRGNTEAFF.

This clone has only one observation. The chain recombines TRBV20-1 with TRBJ2-5, with D uncertain. Germline values: CDR1 DFQATT, CDR2 SNEGSKA (reference sequence). The CDR3 spans 11 residues. V lost 0 bases and J 9 bases, leaving 8 bases between the germline ends. CDR3 residues: CSARELAAQYF. The CDR3 coding sequence is TGCAGTGCTAGAGAGTTGGCGGCCCAGTACTTC.

This clone was seen more than once but under ten times. The chain couples TRBV10-3 to TRBJ2-2, with 10 bases identical to TRBD1. This CDR3 region has 15 residues. V shed 6 bases and J 5 bases; nucleotides not matched to a gene: 6. Germline CDR1 is ENHRY and CDR2 is SYGVKD. Here the CDR3 reads CAISPGTGETGELFF. DNA for the CDR3: TGTGCCATCAGCCCCGGGACAGGGGAAACCGGGGAGCTGTTTTTT.

The chain has TRBV2 and TRBJ2-7; 9 nucleotides line up with TRBD1. The CDR3 is made up of 13 amino acids. Germline assignment: CDR1 SNHLY and CDR2 FYNNEI. The J segment lost 6 bases and the V segment lost 8 bases, leaving 8 bases of the junction unmatched. CDR3 in amino acids: CASERTGAGEQYF. The CDR3 DNA follows: TGTGCCAGCGAACGGACAGGGGCTGGCGAGCAGTACTTC.

The CDR3 nucleotides are TGTGCTAGTGGTCTGTTGGAAATAACAGGAATTGGAAACACCATATATTTT. It specifies CASGLLEITGIGNTIYF. V is TRBV12-5 and J is TRBJ1-3; D is perhaps TRBD1 (5 bases). The CDR3 contains 17 residues. Germline loops: CDR1 LGHNT, CDR2 FRNRAP. Trimming stripped 5 bases from V and 3 bases from J, with 20 bases between.

The V call is TRBV27, the J call TRBJ1-5; D may be TRBD1 (6 bases). V lost 6 bases, J lost 2 bases, and 11 bases lay in between. CDR3 length: 14 amino acids. Germline CDR1 is MNHEY and CDR2 is SMNVEV (reference sequence). This CDR3 reads CASRGGGGNQPQHF. CDR3 coding DNA: TGTGCCAGCAGAGGGGGTGGGGGCAATCAGCCCCAGCATTTT.

The chain links TRBV5-6 to TRBJ1-1; possibly TRBD1 for D (5 bases). CDR3 length equals 15 residues. Germline V gene lookup returns CDR1 SGHDT and CDR2 YYEEEE. V was cut by 0 bases and J by 1 base, with 10 bases left in between. The CDR3 spells CASSLGLRENTEAFF. CDR3 DNA: TGTGCCAGCAGCTTGGGGCTCAGGGAGAACACTGAAGCTTTCTTT. Based on the CDR3 plus reference TRBV5-6 and TRBJ1-1, the full variable domain is DAGVTQSPTHLIKTRGQQVTLRCSPKSGHDTVSWYQQALGQGPQFIFQYYEEEERQRGNFPDRFSGHQFPNYSSELNVNALLLGDSALYLCASSLGLRENTEAFFGQGTRLTVV.

This clone was picked up one time. V and J are TRBV30 and TRBJ2-5, with a weak D call TRBD2 (5 bases). Germline assignment: CDR1 GTSNPN and CDR2 SVGIG (reference sequence). The V end was cut by 5 bases, the J end by 4 bases, with 8 bases between. CDR3 length: 11 amino acids. The CDR3 reads CAWEEAETQYF. Here the CDR3 DNA reads TGTGCCTGGGAGGAGGCAGAGACCCAGTACTTC.

Here the CDR3 reads CSAGPDIRGADYGYTF. In DNA, the CDR3 is TGCAGCGCCGGCCCAGACATCAGGGGCGCGGACTATGGCTACACCTTC. This chain uses TRBV29-1 with TRBJ1-2; tentative D call: TRBD1 (6 bases). Germline lookup yields CDR1 SQVTM and CDR2 ANQGSEA. This CDR3 contains 16 residues. V was cut by 7 bases and J by 3 bases, with 24 bases left in between.

The chain carries TRBV30 and TRBJ2-1; 10 nucleotides agree with TRBD1. CDR1 is GTSNPN and CDR2 is SVGIG in the germline V gene (reference sequence). The J segment lost 2 bases and the V segment lost 2 bases, leaving 3 bases of the junction unmatched. CDR3 size: 15 residues. The DNA of the CDR3 is TGTGCCTGGAGTAGGGACAGGGGTCCCTACAATGAGCAGTTCTTC. Amino acid sequence: CAWSRDRGPYNEQFF.

This clone has a single count. V is TRBV10-2 and J is TRBJ2-2; D perhaps matches TRBD2 (6 bases). The CDR3 runs to 13 residues. Germline values: CDR1 WSHSY, CDR2 SAAADI. Trimming removed 11 bases at V and 0 bases at J, with 10 bases between. Here the CDR3 reads CAAEGSNTGELFF. DNA of the CDR3: TGCGCCGCGGAGGGATCGAACACCGGGGAGCTGTTTTTT.